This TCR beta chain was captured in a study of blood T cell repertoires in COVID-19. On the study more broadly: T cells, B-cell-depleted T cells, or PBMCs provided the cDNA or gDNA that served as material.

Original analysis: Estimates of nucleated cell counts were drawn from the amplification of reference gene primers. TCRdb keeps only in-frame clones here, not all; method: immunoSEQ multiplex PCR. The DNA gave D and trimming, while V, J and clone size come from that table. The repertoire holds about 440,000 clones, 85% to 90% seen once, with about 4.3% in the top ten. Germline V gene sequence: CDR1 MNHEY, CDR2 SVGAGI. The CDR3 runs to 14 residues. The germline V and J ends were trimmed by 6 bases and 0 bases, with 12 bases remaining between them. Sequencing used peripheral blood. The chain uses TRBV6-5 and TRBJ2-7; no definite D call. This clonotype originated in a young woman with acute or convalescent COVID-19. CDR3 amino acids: CASSLYLSSYEQYF. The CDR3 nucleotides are TGTGCCAGCAGCTTATATTTGTCCTCCTACGAGCAGTACTTC.